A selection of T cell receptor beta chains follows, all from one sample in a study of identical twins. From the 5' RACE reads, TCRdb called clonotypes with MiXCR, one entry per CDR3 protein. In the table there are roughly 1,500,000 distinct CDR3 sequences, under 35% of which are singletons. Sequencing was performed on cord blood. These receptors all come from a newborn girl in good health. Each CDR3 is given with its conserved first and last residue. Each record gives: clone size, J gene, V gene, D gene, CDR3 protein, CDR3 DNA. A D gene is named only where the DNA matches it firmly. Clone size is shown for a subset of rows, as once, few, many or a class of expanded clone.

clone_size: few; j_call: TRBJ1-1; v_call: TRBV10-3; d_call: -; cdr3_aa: CAISESTPGAGTEAFF; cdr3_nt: TGTGCCATCAGTGAGTCGACGCCAGGGGCTGGGACTGAAGCTTTCTTT
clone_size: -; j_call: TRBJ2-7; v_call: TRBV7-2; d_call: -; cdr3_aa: CASSSNRTLYF; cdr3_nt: TGTGCCAGCAGCTCGAACCGGACCCTGTACTTC
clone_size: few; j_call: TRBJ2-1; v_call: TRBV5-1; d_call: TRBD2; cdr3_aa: CASSSLNLVLAGADEQFF; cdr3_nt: TGCGCCAGCAGCTCGTTAAATCTGGTGTTAGCGGGAGCAGATGAGCAGTTCTTC
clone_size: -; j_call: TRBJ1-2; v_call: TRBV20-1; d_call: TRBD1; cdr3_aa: CSASTTGINYGYTF; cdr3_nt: TGCAGTGCTAGTACGACAGGGATTAACTATGGCTACACCTTC
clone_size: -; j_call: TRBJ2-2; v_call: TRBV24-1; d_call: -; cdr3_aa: CATSETRGDKPGELFF; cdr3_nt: TGTGCCACCAGTGAGACTCGCGGGGATAAGCCCGGGGAGCTGTTTTTT
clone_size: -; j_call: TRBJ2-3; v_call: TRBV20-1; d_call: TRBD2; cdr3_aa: CSAYRGGGRTDTQYF; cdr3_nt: TGCAGTGCTTACCGCGGGGGGGGACGCACAGATACGCAGTATTTT
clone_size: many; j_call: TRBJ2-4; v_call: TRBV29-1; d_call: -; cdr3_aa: CSVAAGRLGDIQYF; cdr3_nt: TGCAGCGTTGCAGCAGGGCGGCTTGGGGACATTCAGTACTTC
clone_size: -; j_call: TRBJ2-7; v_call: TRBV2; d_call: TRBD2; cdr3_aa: CASRTGLADSYEQYF; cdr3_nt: TGTGCCAGCAGGACGGGACTAGCGGACTCCTACGAGCAGTACTTC
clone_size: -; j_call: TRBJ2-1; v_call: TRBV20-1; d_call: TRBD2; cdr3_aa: CSARDLGTSGRAGTYNEQFF; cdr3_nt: TGCAGTGCCCGGGACCTCGGGACTAGCGGGAGGGCCGGGACTTACAATGAGCAGTTCTTC
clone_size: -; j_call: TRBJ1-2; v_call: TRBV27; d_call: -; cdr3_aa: CASSLTGRLSGYTF; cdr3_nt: TGTGCCAGCAGTTTAACGGGACGGTTGAGTGGCTACACCTTC
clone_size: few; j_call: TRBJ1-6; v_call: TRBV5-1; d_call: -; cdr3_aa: CASSVSYNSPLHF; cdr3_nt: TGCGCCAGCAGTGTCAGCTATAATTCACCCCTCCACTTT
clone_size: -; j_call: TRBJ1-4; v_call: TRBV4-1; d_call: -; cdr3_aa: CASSQAKLVEKLFF; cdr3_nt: TGCGCCAGCAGCCAAGCGAAGCTTGTTGAAAAACTGTTTTTT
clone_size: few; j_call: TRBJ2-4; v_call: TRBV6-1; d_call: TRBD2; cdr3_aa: CASRLGLAENIQYF; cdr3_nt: TGTGCCAGCAGACTTGGACTAGCGGAAAACATTCAGTACTTC
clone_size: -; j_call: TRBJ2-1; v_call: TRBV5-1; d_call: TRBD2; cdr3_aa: CASSLGLAGGVYNEQFF; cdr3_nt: TGCGCCAGCAGCTTGGGCCTAGCGGGGGGAGTCTACAATGAGCAGTTCTTC
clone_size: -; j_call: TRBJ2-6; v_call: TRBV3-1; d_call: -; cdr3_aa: CASSQDGVPGANVLTF; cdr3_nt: TGTGCCAGCAGCCAAGATGGGGTACCTGGGGCCAACGTCCTGACTTTC
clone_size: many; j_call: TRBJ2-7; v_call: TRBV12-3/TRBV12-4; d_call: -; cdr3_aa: CASSFQTVAGIAYEQYF; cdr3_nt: TGTGCCAGCAGTTTTCAGACAGTGGCTGGTATTGCCTACGAGCAGTACTTC
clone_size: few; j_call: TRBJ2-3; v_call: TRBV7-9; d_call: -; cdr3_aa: CASTGDTGASTDTQYF; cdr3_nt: TGTGCCTCCACGGGGGATACAGGCGCTTCCACAGATACGCAGTATTTT
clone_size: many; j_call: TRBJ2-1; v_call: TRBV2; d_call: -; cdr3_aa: CASFSTEQFF; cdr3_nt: TGTGCCAGCTTCTCGACGGAGCAGTTCTTC